The 11 T cell receptor beta chains below all came from one sample that was sequenced in a study of T cells after yellow fever vaccination. TCRdb processed the 5' RACE reads anew with MiXCR; each CDR3 protein has one entry. This sample has under 600,000 distinct CDR3 sequences, with just over 20% found just once. This sample comprised PBMCs, obtained about 21 days after the first yellow fever vaccination. The receptors originated from a man aged 18 to 29 who received the YFV17D yellow fever vaccine.

This clonotype came up many times. This chain joins TRBV7-2 and TRBJ2-3; a possible D gene is TRBD2 (6 bases). The V and J ends lost 1 base and 0 bases respectively, with 8 bases between them. CDR1 and CDR2 from the germline V gene are SGHTA and FQGNSA. This CDR3 spans 15 amino acids. CDR3 residues: CASSLVGTSTDTQYF. The CDR3 DNA sequence: TGTGCCAGCAGCTTAGTCGGGACTAGCACAGATACGCAGTATTTT.

The V gene is TRBV7-8, the J gene TRBJ1-5, with TRBD1 matching 9 bases. Germline V CDR1 and CDR2: SGHVS, FQNEAQ. The length of the CDR3 is 17 residues. The V segment lost 8 bases and the J segment 1 base; nucleotides outside the gene matches: 12. The CDR3 region is CASAPLGTGSSNQPQHF. The CDR3 DNA follows: TGTGCCAGCGCCCCCTTAGGGACAGGGTCAAGCAATCAGCCCCAGCATTTT. The variable domain in full, with the rest retrieved from reference TRBV7-8 and TRBJ1-5, is GAGVSQSPRYKVAKRGQDVALRCDPISGHVSLFWYQQALGQGPEFLTYFQNEAQLDKSGLPSDRFFAERPEGSVSTLKIQRTQQEDSAVYLCASAPLGTGSSNQPQHFGDGTRLSIL.

The chain joins TRBV10-3 to TRBJ2-4; 11 bases fit TRBD2. CDR3 size: 12 residues. V trimming: 11 bases; J trimming: 5 bases; junction bases outside the gene matches: 2. Looked up from germline, CDR1 is ENHRY and CDR2 is SYGVKD. The CDR3 sequence: CASSGGQNIQYF. The CDR3, as DNA: TGTGCCTCTAGCGGGGGGCAAAACATTCAGTACTTC.

The gene calls are TRBV20-1 and TRBJ2-3; TRBD2 aligns across 14 bases. This CDR3 is 13 amino acids long. Germline loops: CDR1 DFQATT, CDR2 SNEGSKA (reference sequence). V shed 7 bases and J 9 bases; nucleotides not matched to a gene: 6. The CDR3 here is CSGTSGGPDTQYF. CDR3 nucleotides: TGCAGTGGGACTAGCGGGGGGCCCGACACGCAGTATTTT.

The chain employs TRBV20-1 and TRBJ2-7; D is perhaps TRBD1 (6 bases). Germline CDR1 reads DFQATT; CDR2 reads SNEGSKA (reference sequence). The V and J ends lost 3 bases and 1 base respectively, with 7 bases between them. This CDR3 comprises 12 residues. CDR3 sequence: CSARGTSYEQYF. The CDR3 nucleotides are TGCAGTGCTAGGGGGACATCCTACGAGCAGTACTTC.

V is TRBV5-1 and J is TRBJ2-2, with a possible D match to TRBD2 (6 bases). The CDR3 has 14 amino acids. V lost 4 bases to trimming and J lost 5 bases, with 12 bases between them. CDR1 is SGHRS, CDR2 YFSETQ, per germline. CDR3 region: CASSPTAGTGELFF. The CDR3 DNA reads as TGCGCCAGCAGCCCCACCGCGGGGACCGGGGAGCTGTTTTTT.

The chain couples TRBV3-1 to TRBJ1-1; D might be TRBD1 (6 bases). This CDR3 has 14 residues. V gave up 3 bases and J gave up 3 bases, with 11 bases separating them. In germline, CDR1 is LGHDT, CDR2 YNNKEL (reference sequence). The CDR3 protein is CASSHHRDDTEAFF. As DNA, the CDR3 is TGTGCCAGCAGCCATCACAGGGACGACACTGAAGCTTTCTTT.

As regards this clonotype: A junction end diverges from the germline sequence, so it may reflect a read error. V gene TRBV6-1 combines with J gene TRBJ2-7; the match to TRBD1 covers 7 bases. CDR1 is MNHNS and CDR2 is SASEGT in the germline V gene. The CDR3 covers 13 residues. CDR3 nucleotides: TGTGCCAGCAGTGAAGGGGGACAGAAACCGGGACCCTTC. Its translation is CASSEGGQKPGPF.

This clonotype was detected many times. V is TRBV4-1 and J is TRBJ1-2; D ambiguous. Germline lookup yields CDR1 MGHRA and CDR2 YSYEKL. Trimming left V 0 bases short and J 4 bases short, with 12 bases between. The CDR3 covers 15 residues. This CDR3 reads CASSQDPGGFYGYTF. CDR3 sequence (DNA): TGCGCCAGCAGCCAAGACCCAGGTGGCTTCTATGGCTACACCTTC.

V gene TRBV4-3 combines with J gene TRBJ2-3; D not certain. Per the germline V gene, CDR1 is LGHNA and CDR2 is YSLEER. This CDR3 comprises 15 residues. V dropped 0 bases and J dropped 6 bases, with 13 bases sitting between them. The CDR3 region has the DNA TGCGCCAGCAGCCAAGATGGGTCTAGGTGGGATACGCAGTATTTT. It specifies CASSQDGSRWDTQYF.

This clonotype was seen a few times. V gene TRBV7-2 combines with J gene TRBJ1-6; D remains unclear. The CDR3 covers 14 residues. Trimming removed 1 base at V and 4 bases at J, with 5 bases between. Germline V lookup: CDR1 SGHTA, CDR2 FQGNSA. The CDR3 reads CASSLDEYNSPLHF. CDR3 in DNA: TGTGCCAGCAGCTTAGACGAGTATAATTCACCCCTCCACTTT.